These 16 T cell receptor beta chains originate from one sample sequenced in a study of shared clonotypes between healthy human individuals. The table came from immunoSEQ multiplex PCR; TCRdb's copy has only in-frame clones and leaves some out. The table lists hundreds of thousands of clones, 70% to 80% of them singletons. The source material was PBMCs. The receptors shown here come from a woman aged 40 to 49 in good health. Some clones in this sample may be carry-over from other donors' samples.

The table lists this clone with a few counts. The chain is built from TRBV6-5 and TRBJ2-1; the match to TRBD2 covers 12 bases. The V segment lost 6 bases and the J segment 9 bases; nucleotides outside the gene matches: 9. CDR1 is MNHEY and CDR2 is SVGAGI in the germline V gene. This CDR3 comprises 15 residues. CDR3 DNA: TGTGCCAGCAGCGCTAGCGGGAGGGCCGGTTCTGAGCAGTTCTTC. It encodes CASSASGRAGSEQFF.

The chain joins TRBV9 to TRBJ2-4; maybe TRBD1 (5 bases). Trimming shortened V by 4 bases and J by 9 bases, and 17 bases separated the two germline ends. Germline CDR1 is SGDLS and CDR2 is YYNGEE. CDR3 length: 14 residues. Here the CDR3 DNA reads TGTGCCAGCAGCAACCTAGGGGCTACGGGCATTCAGTACTTC. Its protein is CASSNLGATGIQYF.

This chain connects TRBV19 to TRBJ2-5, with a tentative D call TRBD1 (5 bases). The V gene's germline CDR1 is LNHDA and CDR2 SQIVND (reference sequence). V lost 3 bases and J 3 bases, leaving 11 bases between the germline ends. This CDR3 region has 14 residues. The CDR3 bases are TGTGCCAGTAGTATTCCAGGGATGAAAGAGACCCAGTACTTC. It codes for CASSIPGMKETQYF.

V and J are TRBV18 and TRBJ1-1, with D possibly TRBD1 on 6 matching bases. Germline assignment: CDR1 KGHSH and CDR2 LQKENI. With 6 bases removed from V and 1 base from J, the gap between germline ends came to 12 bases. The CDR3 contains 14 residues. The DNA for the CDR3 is TGTGCCAGCTCCCTCCGACAGGAGAACACTGAAGCTTTCTTT. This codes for CASSLRQENTEAFF.

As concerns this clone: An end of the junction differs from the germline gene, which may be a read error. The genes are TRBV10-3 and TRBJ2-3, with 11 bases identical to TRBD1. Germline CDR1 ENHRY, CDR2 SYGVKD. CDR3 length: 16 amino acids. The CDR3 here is CATSPGTGGGTDTQYF. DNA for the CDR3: TGTGCCACCAGTCCCGGGACAGGGGGAGGGACAGATACGCAGTATTTT.

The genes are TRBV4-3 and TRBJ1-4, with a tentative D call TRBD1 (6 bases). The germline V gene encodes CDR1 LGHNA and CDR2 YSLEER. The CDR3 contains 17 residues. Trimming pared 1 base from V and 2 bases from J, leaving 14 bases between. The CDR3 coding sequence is TGCGCCAGCAGCCAAGGAACAGGGAGGTGGACTAATGAAAAACTGTTTTTT. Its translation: CASSQGTGRWTNEKLFF.

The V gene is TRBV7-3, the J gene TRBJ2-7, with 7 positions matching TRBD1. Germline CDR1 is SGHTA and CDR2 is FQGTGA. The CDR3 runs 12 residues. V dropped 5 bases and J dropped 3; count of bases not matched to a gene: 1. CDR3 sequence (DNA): TGTGCCAGCAGCGACAGGGACTACGAGCAGTACTTC. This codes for CASSDRDYEQYF.

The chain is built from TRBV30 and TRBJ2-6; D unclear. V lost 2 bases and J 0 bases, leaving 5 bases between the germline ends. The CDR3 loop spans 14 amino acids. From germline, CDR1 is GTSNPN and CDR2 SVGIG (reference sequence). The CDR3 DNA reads TGTGCCTGGAGTAGCCCCTCTGGGGCCAACGTCCTGACTTTC. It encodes CAWSSPSGANVLTF.

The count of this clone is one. The CDR3 region is CASSRPPGELFF. In DNA, the CDR3 is TGTGCCAGCAGTAGGCCGCCCGGGGAGCTGTTTTTT. The gene calls are TRBV27 and TRBJ2-2; D remains unclear. Trimming cost V 5 bases and J 6 bases, with 7 bases left between them. CDR1 is MNHEY and CDR2 is SMNVEV in the germline V gene (reference sequence). This CDR3 is built from 12 residues.

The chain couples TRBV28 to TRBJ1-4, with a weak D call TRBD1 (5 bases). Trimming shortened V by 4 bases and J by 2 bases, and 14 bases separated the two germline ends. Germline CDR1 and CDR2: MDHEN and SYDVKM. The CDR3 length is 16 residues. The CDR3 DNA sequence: TGTGCCAGCAGTTCTGCAGGGTCAGCCACTAATGAAAAACTGTTTTTT. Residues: CASSSAGSATNEKLFF.

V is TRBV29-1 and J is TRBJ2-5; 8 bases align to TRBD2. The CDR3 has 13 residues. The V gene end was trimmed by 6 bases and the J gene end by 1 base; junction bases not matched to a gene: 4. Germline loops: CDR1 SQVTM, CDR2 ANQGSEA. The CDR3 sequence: CSVDTSGQETQYF. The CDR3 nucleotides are TGCAGCGTCGACACTAGCGGCCAAGAGACCCAGTACTTC. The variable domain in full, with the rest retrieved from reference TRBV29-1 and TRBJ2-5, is SAVISQKPSRDICQRGTSLTIQCQVDSQVTMMFWYRQQPGQSLTLIATANQGSEATYESGFVIDKFPISRPNLTFSTLTVSNMSPEDSSIYLCSVDTSGQETQYFGPGTRLLVL.

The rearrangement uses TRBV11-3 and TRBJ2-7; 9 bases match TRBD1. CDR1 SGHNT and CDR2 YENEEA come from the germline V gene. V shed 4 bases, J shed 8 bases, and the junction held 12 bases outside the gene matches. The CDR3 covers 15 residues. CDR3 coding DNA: TGTGCCAGCAGCTCAGCCGGGACAGGGTCTATCAAGCAGTACTTC. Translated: CASSSAGTGSIKQYF.

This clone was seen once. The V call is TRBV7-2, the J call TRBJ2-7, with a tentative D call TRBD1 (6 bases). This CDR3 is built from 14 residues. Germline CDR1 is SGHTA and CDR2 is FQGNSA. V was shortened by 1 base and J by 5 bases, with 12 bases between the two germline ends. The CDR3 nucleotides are TGTGCCAGCAGCTTAGGGGGGCTAGTTGACGAGCAGTACTTC. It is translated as CASSLGGLVDEQYF.

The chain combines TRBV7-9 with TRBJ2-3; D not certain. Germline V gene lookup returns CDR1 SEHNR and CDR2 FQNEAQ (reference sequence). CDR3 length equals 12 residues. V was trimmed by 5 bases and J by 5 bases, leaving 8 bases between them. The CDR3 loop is CASSPRLDTQYF. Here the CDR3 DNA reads TGTGCCAGCAGCCCAAGACTAGATACGCAGTATTTT.

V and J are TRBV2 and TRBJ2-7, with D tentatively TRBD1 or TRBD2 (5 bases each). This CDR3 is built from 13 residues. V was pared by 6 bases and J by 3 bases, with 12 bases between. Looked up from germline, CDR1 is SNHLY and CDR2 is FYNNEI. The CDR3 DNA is TGTGCCAGCAGGGCAGAGGGGAGCTACGAGCAGTACTTC. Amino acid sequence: CASRAEGSYEQYF.

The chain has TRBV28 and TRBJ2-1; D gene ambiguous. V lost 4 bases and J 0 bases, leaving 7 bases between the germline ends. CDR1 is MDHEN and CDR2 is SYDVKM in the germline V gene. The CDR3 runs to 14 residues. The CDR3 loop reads CASSSGSSYNEQFF. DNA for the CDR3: TGTGCCAGCAGTTCAGGTAGCTCCTACAATGAGCAGTTCTTC.